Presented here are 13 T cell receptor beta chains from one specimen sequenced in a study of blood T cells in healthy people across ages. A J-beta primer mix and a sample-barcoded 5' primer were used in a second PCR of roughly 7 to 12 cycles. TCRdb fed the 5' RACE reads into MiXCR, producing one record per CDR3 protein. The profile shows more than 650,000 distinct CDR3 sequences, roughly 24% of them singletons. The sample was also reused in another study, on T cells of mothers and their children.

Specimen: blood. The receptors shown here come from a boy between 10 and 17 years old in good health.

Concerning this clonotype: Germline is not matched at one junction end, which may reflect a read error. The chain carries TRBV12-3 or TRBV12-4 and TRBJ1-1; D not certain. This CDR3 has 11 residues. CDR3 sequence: CAGRKVSEAFF. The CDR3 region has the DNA TGTGCCGGCAGAAAGGTCTCTGAAGCTTTCTTT.

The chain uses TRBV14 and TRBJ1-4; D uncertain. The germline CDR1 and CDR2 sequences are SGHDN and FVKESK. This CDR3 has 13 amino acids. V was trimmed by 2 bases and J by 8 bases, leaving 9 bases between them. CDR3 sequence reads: CASSQRPREKLFF. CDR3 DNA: TGTGCCAGCAGCCAACGTCCAAGGGAAAAACTGTTTTTT.

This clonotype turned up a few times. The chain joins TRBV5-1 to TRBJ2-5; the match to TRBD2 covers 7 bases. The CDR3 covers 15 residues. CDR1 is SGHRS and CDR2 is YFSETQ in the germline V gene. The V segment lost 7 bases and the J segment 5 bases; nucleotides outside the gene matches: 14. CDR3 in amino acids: CASHETSSRWETQYF. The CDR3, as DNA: TGCGCCAGCCACGAGACTAGCTCCCGATGGGAGACCCAGTACTTC.

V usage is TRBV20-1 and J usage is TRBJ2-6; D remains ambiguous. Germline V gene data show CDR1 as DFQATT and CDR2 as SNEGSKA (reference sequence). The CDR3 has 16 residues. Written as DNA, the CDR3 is TGCAGCGCCGGGCCTCGAGCTGGGGCTGGGGCCAACGTCCTGACTTTC. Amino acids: CSAGPRAGAGANVLTF.

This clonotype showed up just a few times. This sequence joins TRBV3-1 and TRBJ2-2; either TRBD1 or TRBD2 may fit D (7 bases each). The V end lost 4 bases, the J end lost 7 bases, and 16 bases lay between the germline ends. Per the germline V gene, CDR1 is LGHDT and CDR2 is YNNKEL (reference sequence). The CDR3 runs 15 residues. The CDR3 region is CASSPQGGTIGELFF. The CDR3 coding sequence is TGTGCCAGCAGCCCTCAGGGGGGGACTATCGGGGAGCTGTTTTTT.

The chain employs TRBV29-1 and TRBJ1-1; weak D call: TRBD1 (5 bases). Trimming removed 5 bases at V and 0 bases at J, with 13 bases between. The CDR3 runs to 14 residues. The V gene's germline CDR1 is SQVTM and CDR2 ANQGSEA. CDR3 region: CSVLTVVMNTEAFF. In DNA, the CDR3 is TGCAGCGTTCTGACAGTGGTCATGAACACTGAAGCTTTCTTT.

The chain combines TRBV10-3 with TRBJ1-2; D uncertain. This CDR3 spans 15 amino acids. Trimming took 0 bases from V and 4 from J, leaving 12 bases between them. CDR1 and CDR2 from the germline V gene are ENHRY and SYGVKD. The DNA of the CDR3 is TGTGCCATCAGTGAGTCACACGGACGGTCCTATGGCTACACCTTC. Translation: CAISESHGRSYGYTF.

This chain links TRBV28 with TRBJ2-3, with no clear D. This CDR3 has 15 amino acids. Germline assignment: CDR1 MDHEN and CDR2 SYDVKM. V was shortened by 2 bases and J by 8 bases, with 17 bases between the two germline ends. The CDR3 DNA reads TGTGCCAGCAGTTTAATGGCAATCGGTCGGGTTACGCAGTATTTT. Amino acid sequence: CASSLMAIGRVTQYF.

The CDR3 nucleotides are TGTGCCACCAGTGATTTGGCCAGGGGGCATGATGAGCAGTTCTTC. Amino acids: CATSDLARGHDEQFF. The V gene is TRBV24-1, the J gene TRBJ2-1; TRBD1 aligns across 8 bases. J lost 8 bases, V lost 0 bases, and 5 bases had no gene match. The CDR3 runs 15 residues. Germline CDR1 is KGHDR and CDR2 is SFDVKD.

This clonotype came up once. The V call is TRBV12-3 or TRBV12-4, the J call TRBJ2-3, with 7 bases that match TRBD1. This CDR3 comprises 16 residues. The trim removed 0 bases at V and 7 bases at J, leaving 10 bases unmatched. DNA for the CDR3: TGTGCCAGCAGTTTAGCAGGGGGCGGCGAGAGGAATACGCAGTATTTT. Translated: CASSLAGGGERNTQYF.

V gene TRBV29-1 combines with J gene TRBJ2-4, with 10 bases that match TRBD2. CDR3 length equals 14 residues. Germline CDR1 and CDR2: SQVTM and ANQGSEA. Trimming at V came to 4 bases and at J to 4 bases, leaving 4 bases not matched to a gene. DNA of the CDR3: TGCAGCGTTGCACCGGGACTAGCGAAAAACATTCAGTACTTC. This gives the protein CSVAPGLAKNIQYF.

Here the CDR3 reads CATSRGLAETQYF. For the CDR3, the DNA is TGTGCCACCAGCAGAGGCTTGGCGGAGACCCAGTACTTC. The chain carries TRBV15 and TRBJ2-5; D not certain. Germline-derived CDR1 and CDR2 are LNHNV and YYDKDF (reference sequence). Trimming took off 1 base at V and 5 bases at J, with 8 bases between the two ends. The CDR3 runs to 13 residues.

CDR3 nucleotides: TGTGCCAGCAGTGGTTGGGACAGCGCGCGGCCTGAAGCTTTCTTT. This codes for CASSGWDSARPEAFF. V usage is TRBV6-1 and J usage is TRBJ1-1; 7 bases fit TRBD1. Germline CDR1 reads MNHNS; CDR2 reads SASEGT. CDR3 length: 15 amino acids. Trimming at V came to 4 bases and at J to 6 bases, leaving 11 bases not matched to a gene.